The T cell receptor (beta chain) described here comes from a study of OX40 agonist ivuxolimab in advanced cancers. Across the whole study: Checkpoint inhibitors had been given previously to under 50% of patients. Overall study findings and caveats: In the 0.1 to 3.0 mg/kg range, CD4+ and CD8+ blood T cells had expanded clonally by week 6.

Here immunoSEQ multiplex PCR was the method, and the copy in TCRdb shows in-frame clones only, minus some. The table has 60,000 to 75,000 clones, roughly 80% seen once. Sampled blood was obtained at baseline, cycle 4 day 1, and cycle 7 day 1. Note on this clone: Its antigen is unidentified.

Material: CD4+ or CD8+ T cells sorted from blood, obtained in a trial of the OX40 agonist ivuxolimab. This clonotype originated in an adult with an advanced solid tumor such as melanoma, head and neck, liver or kidney cancer.

CDR3 sequence: CASSLQSLEHNEQFF. CDR3 coding DNA: TGTGCCAGCAGCTTGCAATCCCTTGAACACAATGAGCAGTTCTTC. V usage is TRBV7-9 and J usage is TRBJ2-1, with D unclear. V was cut by 3 bases and J by 5 bases, with 14 bases left in between. Germline-derived CDR1 and CDR2 are SEHNR and FQNEAQ (reference sequence). The CDR3 has 15 amino acids.